Below are 29 T cell receptor beta chains sequenced from a single sample in a study of response to subunit inactivated influenza vaccine. MiXCR was run by TCRdb on the RT-PCR reads, yielding one entry per CDR3 protein. The sample yields about 620,000 distinct CDR3 sequences, about 10% seen once. The material sequenced was PBMCs from blood, taken on the day of vaccination. Receptors originate from a man aged 50-59 years who received an inactivated influenza vaccine.

Ten or more counts support this clonotype. The V gene is TRBV4-3, the J gene TRBJ2-7; D is unclear. The CDR3 sequence is 13 residues long. V lost 0 bases and J lost 6, with 9 bases in between. Per germline, CDR1 LGHNA and CDR2 YSLEER. DNA of the CDR3: TGCGCCAGCAGCCAAGATTACGAGTCCGAGCAGTACTTC. Its protein is CASSQDYESEQYF.

This clonotype was counted many times. CDR3 region: CASSSGLLDSYNSPLHF. CDR3 DNA: TGCGCCAGCAGCTCGGGACTGCTAGACTCCTATAATTCACCCCTCCACTTT. V is TRBV5-1 and J is TRBJ1-6; perhaps TRBD1 as D (5 bases). V was clipped by 3 bases and J by 0 bases, with 13 bases between them. The germline CDR1 and CDR2 sequences are SGHRS and YFSETQ. The length of the CDR3 is 17 residues.

In its sample, this clonotype was seen a few times. The V and J genes are TRBV12-3 or TRBV12-4 and TRBJ2-2, with TRBD2 matching over 9 bases. The CDR3 has 20 amino acids. The V segment lost 5 bases and the J segment 7 bases; nucleotides outside the gene matches: 23. This CDR3 reads CASSPAGGPSNRYTGGELFF. The CDR3 DNA sequence: TGTGCCAGCAGTCCTGCGGGAGGGCCTTCGAATCGGTATACGGGCGGGGAGCTGTTTTTT.

This clonotype was recorded at least ten times. The chain is built from TRBV7-2 and TRBJ2-3; 11 bases fit TRBD2. This CDR3 region has 16 residues. Germline lookup yields CDR1 SGHTA and CDR2 FQGNSA. V was clipped by 5 bases and J by 2 bases; unmatched bases: 6. This CDR3 is CASSPRLAGSTDTQYF. The CDR3 nucleotides are TGTGCCAGCAGCCCCCGACTAGCGGGGTCCACAGATACGCAGTATTTT.

V gene TRBV5-1 combines with J gene TRBJ2-5; D possibly matches TRBD1 or TRBD2 (6 bases each). The CDR3 sequence is 15 residues long. Germline-derived CDR1 and CDR2 are SGHRS and YFSETQ. V gave up 6 bases and J gave up 3 bases, with 18 bases separating them. CDR3 sequence (DNA): TGCGCCAGCACCCTGCGGGACACCGGAAAAGAGACCCAGTACTTC. It encodes CASTLRDTGKETQYF.

This chain connects TRBV12-3 or TRBV12-4 to TRBJ2-7; 10 bases map to TRBD2. The CDR3 sequence is 13 residues long. The V gene end was trimmed by 7 bases and the J gene end by 5 bases; junction bases not matched to a gene: 5. The CDR3 DNA reads as TGTGCCAGCACCAGCGGGAGGGCCCACGAGCAGTACTTC. Translated: CASTSGRAHEQYF.

The chain has TRBV7-2 and TRBJ2-5, with D unclear. V lost 2 bases and J 5 bases, leaving 9 bases between the germline ends. The CDR3 spans 13 residues. Germline lookup yields CDR1 SGHTA and CDR2 FQGNSA. CDR3 amino acids: CASSLYVRETQYF. DNA for the CDR3: TGTGCCAGCAGCTTATACGTACGGGAGACCCAGTACTTC.

This clonotype was seen ten or more times. The chain uses TRBV6-5 and TRBJ1-6; D unresolved. Trimming pared 0 bases from V and 5 bases from J, leaving 5 bases between. The CDR3 has 14 residues. Per germline, CDR1 MNHEY and CDR2 SVGAGI. The CDR3 DNA sequence: TGTGCCAGCAGTTACTCGTTGAATAATTCACCCCTCCACTTT. This codes for CASSYSLNNSPLHF.

This clonotype was observed a handful of times. The chain carries TRBV20-1 and TRBJ1-3; D is unclear. This CDR3 region has 13 residues. Per germline, CDR1 DFQATT and CDR2 SNEGSKA (reference sequence). V was clipped by 2 bases and J by 4 bases, with 9 bases between them. This CDR3 is CSARSPAGNTIYF. DNA of the CDR3: TGCAGTGCTAGATCTCCAGCGGGAAACACCATATATTTT.

This clonotype was recorded a few times. The CDR3 DNA sequence: TGTGCCAGCAGCTTGGACAGGGCGGGTCAGCCCCAGCATTTT. It translates to CASSLDRAGQPQHF. V gene TRBV5-5 combines with J gene TRBJ1-5; D perhaps matches TRBD1 (6 bases). The CDR3 runs to 14 residues. Germline V gene sequence: CDR1 SGHKS, CDR2 YYEKEE (reference sequence). V was pared by 0 bases and J by 6 bases, with 10 bases between.

This clonotype was recorded at least ten times. The chain has TRBV7-2 and TRBJ2-5; D may be TRBD1 or TRBD2 (6 bases each). In germline, CDR1 is SGHTA, CDR2 FQGNSA. The CDR3 sequence is 13 residues long. V shed 5 bases and J shed 4 bases, with 11 bases lying between them. The CDR3 spells CASSAKGGETQYF. For the CDR3, the DNA is TGTGCCAGCAGCGCTAAGGGGGGAGAGACCCAGTACTTC. The variable domain in full, completed from reference TRBV7-2 and TRBJ2-5, reads GAGVSQSPSNKVTEKGKDVELRCDPISGHTALYWYRQSLGQGLEFLIYFQGNSAPDKSGLPSDRFSAERTGGSVSTLTIQRTQQEDSAVYLCASSAKGGETQYFGPGTRLLVL.

This clonotype was found many times. The chain recombines TRBV20-1 with TRBJ2-4; no reliable D call. The germline V gene encodes CDR1 DFQATT and CDR2 SNEGSKA (reference sequence). The germline V and J ends were trimmed by 6 bases and 0 bases, with 15 bases remaining between them. The CDR3 has 15 residues. The CDR3 DNA follows: TGCAGTGCAGACTCCCCTCGGGCAGCCAAAAACATTCAGTACTTC. The encoded protein is CSADSPRAAKNIQYF.

The rearrangement joins TRBV12-3 or TRBV12-4 to TRBJ1-2; D perhaps matches TRBD1 (6 bases). Trimming left V 3 bases short and J 4 bases short, with 15 bases between. The CDR3 has 15 amino acids. The CDR3 coding sequence is TGTGCCAGCAGTTTCAGCTTGACAGGACCCTATGGCTACACCTTC. It translates to CASSFSLTGPYGYTF.

This clonotype was seen repeatedly, ten times or more. This chain links TRBV5-4 with TRBJ2-7, with 8 bases aligning to TRBD2. Germline V gives CDR1 SGHNT, CDR2 YYREEE (reference sequence). V lost 3 bases to trimming and J lost 6 bases; unmatched junction nucleotides: 14. The CDR3 sequence is 16 residues long. The CDR3 is CASSSRLQRGSPEQYF. DNA of the CDR3: TGTGCCAGCAGCTCCCGCCTCCAGCGGGGGTCCCCCGAGCAGTACTTC.

This clonotype was picked up a small number of times. The chain joins TRBV11-2 to TRBJ2-3; D is possibly TRBD2 (6 bases). The CDR3 spans 16 residues. CDR1 is SGHAT and CDR2 is FQNNGV in the germline V gene. Trimming pared 2 bases from V and 4 bases from J, leaving 16 bases between. Written as DNA, the CDR3 is TGTGCCAGCAGCTTATGGGAGACGACTAGTTCAGATACGCAGTATTTT. Protein product: CASSLWETTSSDTQYF.

Only a few counts were recorded for this clonotype. The rearrangement links TRBV12-3 or TRBV12-4 to TRBJ2-4, with 7 positions matching TRBD2. V lost 2 bases and J lost 0; bases outside the gene matches: 1. The CDR3 extends over 15 amino acids. Here the CDR3 DNA reads TGTGCCAGCAGTTTAAGCGGGATAGCCAAAAACATTCAGTACTTC. It specifies CASSLSGIAKNIQYF.

This clonotype was observed a handful of times. The V call is TRBV4-2, the J call TRBJ2-5; perhaps TRBD2 as D (5 bases). CDR3 length: 16 residues. Germline loops: CDR1 LGHNA, CDR2 YNFKEQ. V lost 0 bases and J 4 bases, leaving 15 bases between the germline ends. The CDR3 sequence is CASSQDLTGSRETQYF. In DNA form, the CDR3 reads TGTGCCAGCAGCCAAGATCTTACGGGGTCTCGAGAGACCCAGTACTTC.

A few counts support this clonotype. This chain uses TRBV28 with TRBJ1-4, with no clear D. The V and J ends lost 7 bases and 6 bases respectively, with 12 bases between them. This CDR3 contains 13 residues. Germline loops: CDR1 MDHEN, CDR2 SYDVKM. The CDR3 sequence is CASTPLGHEKLFF. In nucleotides, the CDR3 is TGTGCCAGCACCCCGTTGGGTCATGAAAAACTGTTTTTT.

The chain carries TRBV14 and TRBJ2-7, with 7 bases fitting TRBD1. In germline, CDR1 is SGHDN, CDR2 FVKESK. The CDR3 covers 15 residues. J gave up 2 bases and V 4 bases, and 8 bases lay outside the gene matches. The CDR3 region is CASSRDRDLAYEQYF. In DNA, the CDR3 is TGTGCCAGCAGCCGAGACAGGGACCTTGCCTACGAGCAGTACTTC.

The rearrangement joins TRBV11-2 to TRBJ2-7, with D perhaps matching TRBD1 or TRBD2 (7 bases each). Trimming shortened V by 5 bases and J by 6 bases, and 20 bases separated the two germline ends. Germline V gene sequence: CDR1 SGHAT, CDR2 FQNNGV. CDR3 size: 15 residues. CDR3 loop: CASSPGGVLRAEQYF. CDR3 nucleotides: TGTGCCAGCAGCCCAGGGGGGGTACTGAGAGCCGAGCAGTACTTC.

The chain links TRBV10-3 to TRBJ2-7; 8 bases are a match to TRBD1. V dropped 0 bases and J dropped 7; count of bases not matched to a gene: 11. Germline assignment: CDR1 ENHRY and CDR2 SYGVKD. CDR3 length: 16 residues. CDR3 nucleotides: TGTGCCATCAGTGAGTCGGACAGGGAGCCCTCACTGGAGCAGTACTTC. The encoded protein is CAISESDREPSLEQYF.

The table lists this clonotype with many counts. This rearrangement joins TRBV7-2 to TRBJ2-7; D might be TRBD1 (6 bases). From germline, CDR1 is SGHTA and CDR2 FQGNSA. The CDR3 sequence is 16 residues long. V shed 5 bases and J shed 3 bases, with 20 bases lying between them. The CDR3 DNA reads TGTGCCAGCAGCCCCGCCGCCCGGGACACAAGCTACGAGCAGTACTTC. Its translation: CASSPAARDTSYEQYF. The full variable domain, its missing parts supplied by reference TRBV7-2 and TRBJ2-7, is GAGVSQSPSNKVTEKGKDVELRCDPISGHTALYWYRQSLGQGLEFLIYFQGNSAPDKSGLPSDRFSAERTGGSVSTLTIQRTQQEDSAVYLCASSPAARDTSYEQYFGPGTRLTVT.

This rearrangement joins TRBV6-2 or TRBV6-3 to TRBJ2-7; D is possibly TRBD1 (6 bases). Trimming removed 6 bases at V and 7 bases at J, with 10 bases between. The CDR3 sequence is 11 residues long. Germline-derived CDR1 and CDR2 are MNHEY and SVGEGT. The CDR3 nucleotides read TGTGCCAGCAGAGATACAGGGGAGCAGTACTTC. The encoded protein is CASRDTGEQYF.

Concerning this clonotype: As the CDR3 is not closed by the conserved phenylalanine or tryptophan, this likely results from a read error. The DNA is omitted, as the CDR3 cannot be located on it reliably, and the CDR3 follows TCRdb's listing. The J gene is TRBJ1-1, the V gene TRBV7-9; TRBD1, the table's D call, lacks a check against the DNA. The germline V gene has CDR1 SEHNR and CDR2 FQNEAQ (reference sequence). The CDR3 extends over 15 residues, inclusive of both ends. CDR3 loop: CASSLGYLGHPISNY.

At least ten counts were recorded for this clonotype. This chain links TRBV10-3 with TRBJ2-7, with a tentative D call TRBD2 (5 bases). This CDR3 spans 16 amino acids. Looked up from germline, CDR1 is ENHRY and CDR2 is SYGVKD. The V end was cut by 6 bases, the J end by 0 bases, with 18 bases between. Written as DNA, the CDR3 is TGTGCCATCAGCTCCCCCACAAGCGGAAGCTCCTACGAGCAGTACTTC. Protein sequence: CAISSPTSGSSYEQYF.

At least ten counts were recorded for this clonotype. V usage is TRBV5-1 and J usage is TRBJ2-7, with D unresolved. Trimming shortened V by 0 bases and J by 0 bases, and 10 bases separated the two germline ends. CDR3 length: 15 amino acids. From germline, CDR1 is SGHRS and CDR2 YFSETQ. DNA for the CDR3: TGCGCCAGCAGCTTGGGGGGTCGGAGCTCCTACGAGCAGTACTTC. Its protein is CASSLGGRSSYEQYF.

This clonotype has ten or more counts. The chain links TRBV7-9 to TRBJ2-3; the D gene is possibly TRBD1 (5 bases). Germline loops: CDR1 SEHNR, CDR2 FQNEAQ (reference sequence). V was pared by 5 bases and J by 5 bases, with 14 bases between. This CDR3 comprises 14 residues. The CDR3 loop is CASSPGHGGDTQYF. The CDR3 region has the DNA TGTGCCAGCAGCCCCGGACATGGTGGAGATACGCAGTATTTT. Full variable domain (missing parts from reference TRBV7-9 and TRBJ2-3): DTGVSQNPRHKITKRGQNVTFRCDPISEHNRLYWYRQTLGQGPEFLTYFQNEAQLEKSRLLSDRFSAERPKGSFSTLEIQRTEQGDSAMYLCASSPGHGGDTQYFGPGTRLTVL.

The chain is built from TRBV5-1 and TRBJ2-7; 10 nucleotides match TRBD1. V dropped 2 bases and J dropped 6; count of bases not matched to a gene: 5. CDR3 length equals 14 residues. Germline-derived CDR1 and CDR2 are SGHRS and YFSETQ. The CDR3 reads CASSFGQGVGEQYF. The CDR3 nucleotides are TGCGCCAGCAGCTTCGGACAGGGGGTGGGCGAGCAGTACTTC.

Only a few counts were recorded for this clonotype. The J gene is TRBJ1-1, the V gene TRBV29-1; weak D call: TRBD1 (6 bases). CDR3 length: 13 residues. Trimming shortened V by 6 bases and J by 5 bases, and 16 bases separated the two germline ends. The germline V gene encodes CDR1 SQVTM and CDR2 ANQGSEA. The CDR3 region is CSVKQGRWTEAFF. CDR3 nucleotides: TGCAGCGTAAAACAGGGACGGTGGACTGAAGCTTTCTTT.